The 21 T cell receptor beta chains reported below all come from one sample, sequenced in a study of vaccination effects on CD4 cells after COVID-19. The protocol was immunoSEQ multiplex PCR, while the TCRdb copy is restricted to in-frame clones and leaves out a portion. The table includes about 73,000 clones, around 69% detected once. Isolation of CD4+ T cells took place after approximately 10 days of culture. Either the mRNA-1273 or the BNT162b2 vaccine was given to participants as two doses. No antigen has been assigned to these receptors. Sequences were derived from CD4+ T cells from PBMCs cultured without peptide, sampled after COVID-19 vaccination. The receptors derive from a human donor who received a COVID-19 vaccine.

The chain links TRBV5-1 to TRBJ2-3, with TRBD2 identical over 7 bases. The J segment lost 4 bases and the V segment lost 4 bases, leaving 9 bases of the junction unmatched. CDR3 length equals 15 residues. Germline V gene sequence: CDR1 SGHRS, CDR2 YFSETQ. This CDR3 reads CASSRGLAAADTQYF. CDR3 DNA: TGCGCCAGCAGCCGTGGGCTAGCGGCTGCAGATACGCAGTATTTT.

The chain employs TRBV6-2 or TRBV6-3 and TRBJ2-3; D is perhaps TRBD1 (6 bases). Germline V CDR1 and CDR2: MNHEY, SVGEGT. CDR3 length equals 18 residues. The ends were cut back, 0 bases at V and 5 bases at J, with 21 bases in the middle. The CDR3 is CASSYSSFRPTRGDTQYF. The DNA for the CDR3 is TGTGCCAGCAGTTACTCGTCGTTCAGGCCTACCAGGGGAGATACGCAGTATTTT.

The chain has TRBV7-2 and TRBJ1-5, with a weak D call TRBD1 (5 bases). Deletions cut 1 base from V and 4 bases from J, with 5 bases between. CDR3 length equals 13 residues. CDR1 is SGHTA and CDR2 is FQGNSA in the germline V gene. The CDR3 protein is CASSLGQNQPQHF. In DNA, the CDR3 is TGTGCCAGCAGCTTAGGACAGAATCAGCCCCAGCATTTT.

The table lists this clone with a few counts. This sequence joins TRBV27 and TRBJ1-3; D is unclear. V was clipped by 2 bases and J by 0 bases, with 11 bases between them. The CDR3 is 16 amino acids. Looked up from germline, CDR1 is MNHEY and CDR2 is SMNVEV (reference sequence). The CDR3 DNA follows: TGTGCCAGCAGTTTACTCGCACCGTCCTCTGGAAACACCATATATTTT. Its protein is CASSLLAPSSGNTIYF.

This chain joins TRBV3-1 (or the pseudogene TRBV3-2) and TRBJ2-7; no clear D gene. This CDR3 is 14 amino acids long. Germline lookup yields CDR1 LGHDT and CDR2 YNNKEL (reference sequence). V was cut by 5 bases and J by 4 bases, with 15 bases left in between. The CDR3 DNA is TGTGCCAGCAGCTCAGCAGGCGCTACTTACGAGCAGTACGTC. Encoded protein: CASSSAGATYEQYV.

This chain joins TRBV6-5 and TRBJ2-3; a weak D match, TRBD1 (5 bases). In germline, CDR1 is MNHEY, CDR2 SVGAGI. Trimming cost V 2 bases and J 5 bases, with 14 bases left between them. CDR3 size: 15 residues. The CDR3 coding sequence is TGTGCCAGCAGTTACGCAAGGGGTTGGGGAGATACGCAGTATTTT. It codes for CASSYARGWGDTQYF.

J is TRBJ2-3 and V is TRBV18; D may match TRBD1 or TRBD2 (5 bases each). The V end was cut by 6 bases, the J end by 3 bases, with 19 bases between. Germline assignment: CDR1 KGHSH and CDR2 LQKENI. This CDR3 is 16 amino acids long. CDR3 nucleotide sequence: TGTGCCAGCTCCCCCCGGGGACGGCAATCTACAGATACGCAGTATTTT. Amino acids: CASSPRGRQSTDTQYF.

The chain combines TRBV7-3 with TRBJ2-6; D not resolved. The CDR3 extends over 15 amino acids. CDR1 and CDR2 (germline): SGHTA, FQGTGA. V lost 8 bases to trimming and J lost 0 bases, with 11 bases between them. The CDR3 protein is CASSRAGSGANVLTF. In nucleotides, the CDR3 is TGTGCCAGCTCAAGAGCCGGCTCTGGGGCCAACGTCCTGACTTTC.

This clone was detected ten times or more. This chain connects TRBV28 to TRBJ1-2; TRBD1 matches 9 bases. CDR3 size: 14 residues. The V gene end was trimmed by 5 bases and the J gene end by 2 bases; junction bases not matched to a gene: 3. Germline V lookup: CDR1 MDHEN, CDR2 SYDVKM. CDR3 sequence: CASSTTGGNYGYTF. Written as DNA, the CDR3 is TGTGCCAGCAGTACTACAGGGGGCAACTATGGCTACACCTTC.

The chain links TRBV18 to TRBJ1-3, with no clear D. The V gene's germline CDR1 is KGHSH and CDR2 LQKENI. V shed 1 base and J shed 2 bases, with 9 bases lying between them. The CDR3 spans 15 residues. CDR3 nucleotides: TGTGCCAGCTCACCACTCGCTGCAACTGGAAACACCATATATTTT. It codes for CASSPLAATGNTIYF.

This clone was observed a handful of times. This chain joins TRBV18 and TRBJ1-3; D is ambiguous. Trimming left V 6 bases short and J 1 base short, with 13 bases between. This CDR3 region has 15 residues. Germline V gene data show CDR1 as KGHSH and CDR2 as LQKENI. The CDR3 DNA is TGTGCCAGCTCCCCCGCAGGTGAATCTGGAAACACCATATATTTT. It encodes CASSPAGESGNTIYF.

This chain joins TRBV19 and TRBJ1-1; possibly TRBD1 for D (5 bases). V lost 2 bases to trimming and J lost 4 bases, with 17 bases between them. The CDR3 has 16 residues. Germline V gene lookup returns CDR1 LNHDA and CDR2 SQIVND (reference sequence). CDR3 DNA: TGTGCCAGTAGTATAAAGACCCGGGACCGATCCACTGAAGCTTTCTTT. Translation gives CASSIKTRDRSTEAFF.

The CDR3 loop is CAWSVGYNSPLHF. Here the CDR3 DNA reads TGTGCCTGGAGTGTAGGGTATAATTCACCCCTCCACTTT. This chain links TRBV30 with TRBJ1-6; D not resolved. The germline CDR1 and CDR2 sequences are GTSNPN and SVGIG (reference sequence). CDR3 length: 13 amino acids. The V end was cut by 0 bases, the J end by 4 bases, with 4 bases between.

V usage is TRBV5-4 and J usage is TRBJ1-2; TRBD1 matches at 10 bases. The CDR3 runs 18 residues. V was clipped by 1 base and J by 3 bases; unmatched bases: 12. Looked up from germline, CDR1 is SGHNT and CDR2 is YYREEE (reference sequence). The CDR3, as DNA: TGTGCCAGCAGCTTGTGGTCGCCCGGGACAGGGGATTACTATGGCTACACCTTC. Translated: CASSLWSPGTGDYYGYTF.

This clone was seen only a few times. The chain employs TRBV4-1 and TRBJ1-1; 7 nucleotides align to TRBD1. The germline V gene encodes CDR1 MGHRA and CDR2 YSYEKL. Unmatched junction bases numbered 9, after V lost 1 base and J lost 4 bases. The CDR3 loop spans 16 amino acids. This CDR3 reads CASSQGQGPSGTEAFF. CDR3 bases: TGCGCCAGCAGCCAAGGACAGGGTCCCTCGGGCACTGAAGCTTTCTTT.

CDR3 bases: TGTGCCAGCAGTCTGGGAAACAGGGGGCCACTCTATGGCTACACCTTC. It specifies CASSLGNRGPLYGYTF. The rearrangement uses TRBV27 and TRBJ1-2, with TRBD1 matching 9 bases. The CDR3 consists of 16 residues. With V trimmed by 5 bases and J by 4 bases, 11 bases remained unmatched. The germline V gene encodes CDR1 MNHEY and CDR2 SMNVEV (reference sequence).

V and J are TRBV24-1 and TRBJ2-7; possibly TRBD2 for D (5 bases). The germline V and J ends were trimmed by 1 base and 7 bases, with 10 bases remaining between them. The CDR3 sequence is 13 residues long. The germline V gene encodes CDR1 KGHDR and CDR2 SFDVKD. CDR3 in DNA: TGTGCCACCAGTGATTTTAGGGAGAGTGAGCAGTACGTC. Protein product: CATSDFRESEQYV.

The chain uses TRBV3-1 (or the pseudogene TRBV3-2) and TRBJ2-2, with TRBD1 identical over 8 bases. Germline assignment: CDR1 LGHDT and CDR2 YNNKEL (reference sequence). This CDR3 is built from 15 residues. Trimming removed 4 bases from V and 8 bases from J; junction bases left unmatched: 9. The CDR3 loop reads CASSLDRARGGELFF. CDR3 in DNA: TGTGCCAGCAGCCTGGACAGGGCCCGGGGGGGGGAGCTGTTTTTT.

This clone has just one count. The V call is TRBV12-3 or TRBV12-4, the J call TRBJ2-3, with D unclear. CDR3 length: 13 residues. Trimming removed 3 bases from V and 4 bases from J, with 8 bases in between. The CDR3 is CASSFGFADTQYF. The CDR3 nucleotides read TGTGCCAGCAGTTTTGGGTTTGCAGATACGCAGTATTTT.

In its sample, this clone was seen once. The V call is TRBV14, the J call TRBJ2-1; D is undetermined. Germline CDR1 reads SGHDN; CDR2 reads FVKESK. This CDR3 has 13 residues. Trimming removed 3 bases from V and 6 bases from J, with 9 bases in between. DNA for the CDR3: TGTGCCAGCAGCCAGTATACCCTCAATGAGCAGTTCTTC. Its protein product is CASSQYTLNEQFF.

CDR3 region: CASSSNLGRGLAGLSTDTQYF. CDR3 nucleotides: TGTGCCAGTAGTTCCAATTTAGGTCGGGGACTAGCGGGTCTTAGCACAGATACGCAGTATTTT. V is TRBV19 and J is TRBJ2-3, with TRBD2 identical over 12 bases. Germline CDR1 LNHDA, CDR2 SQIVND (reference sequence). After removal of 5 bases from V and 0 bases from J, the junction contained 18 bases not matched to a gene. The CDR3 has 21 residues.